Each of the 32 T cell receptor beta chains below was sequenced from the same sample in a study of blood T cells in healthy people across ages. A sample-barcoded 5' primer and a J-beta primer mix were used in a second PCR of about 6 to 11 cycles. TCRdb fed the 5' RACE reads into MiXCR, producing one record per CDR3 protein. The repertoire holds about 780,000 distinct CDR3 sequences, about 47% seen once, with about a sixth in the top ten. Sequencing was carried out using blood. All receptors come from an elderly man in good health.

The chain couples TRBV7-2 to TRBJ2-1; weak D call: TRBD1 (6 bases). V was shortened by 5 bases and J by 6 bases, with 17 bases between the two germline ends. CDR1 is SGHTA and CDR2 is FQGNSA in the germline V gene. The CDR3 runs 15 residues. CDR3 loop: CASSEGQATLNEQFF. DNA for the CDR3: TGTGCCAGCAGCGAGGGACAAGCAACCCTCAATGAGCAGTTCTTC.

This clonotype was recorded at least ten times. CDR3 bases: TGCAGCGCTCCTACCCGAGGGAGAGCAGATACGCAGTATTTT. Its translation is CSAPTRGRADTQYF. The gene calls are TRBV29-1 and TRBJ2-3; TRBD2 might be the D (5 bases). The CDR3 has 14 residues. V dropped 7 bases and J dropped 4 bases, with 18 bases sitting between them. Per the germline V gene, CDR1 is SQVTM and CDR2 is ANQGSEA.

Notes on this clonotype: This may arise from a read error, as a much more abundant clone is one base away. The V call is TRBV20-1, the J call TRBJ2-1; no firm D call. The J call is doubtful: the DNA matches TRBJ2-7 better. CDR3 length: 16 amino acids. CDR1 and CDR2 from the germline V gene are DFQATT and SNEGSKA (reference sequence). The CDR3 region is CSAWGRAESSYNEQYF. DNA for the CDR3: TGCAGTGCTTGGGGTCGGGCGGAGTCCTCCTACAATGAGCAGTACTTC.

The rearrangement joins TRBV20-1 to TRBJ2-3, with TRBD1 matching over 10 bases. Germline lookup yields CDR1 DFQATT and CDR2 SNEGSKA (reference sequence). CDR3 length: 15 residues. J was trimmed by 4 bases and V by 6 bases; bases with no gene match: 10. The CDR3 DNA reads as TGCAGTGCCGATCAGGACAGGGGGAAGTCAGATACGCAGTATTTT. It specifies CSADQDRGKSDTQYF.

Worth noting for this clonotype: One end of the junction varies from germline; a read error may be responsible. The chain links TRBV5-1 to TRBJ1-6; tentatively, D is TRBD1 (5 bases). The CDR3 covers 14 residues. Germline V CDR1 and CDR2: SGHRS, YFSETQ. The CDR3 DNA sequence: TGCGTCAGCAGCTGGGAGGGACTCGTTTCACCCCTCCACTTT. Translated: CVSSWEGLVSPLHF. The full variable domain, rest sourced from reference TRBV5-1 and TRBJ1-6, is KAGVTQTPRYLIKTRGQQVTLSCSPISGHRSVSWYQQTPGQGLQFLFEYFSETQRNKGNFPGRFSGRQFSNSRSEMNVSTLELGDSALYLCVSSWEGLVSPLHFGNGTRLTVT.

The genes are TRBV7-8 and TRBJ1-5; 7 bases fit TRBD1. Looked up from germline, CDR1 is SGHVS and CDR2 is FQNEAQ. The V and J ends lost 1 base and 11 bases, in that order; junction bases with no gene match: 11. This CDR3 spans 15 amino acids. CDR3 bases: TGTGCCAGCAGCTTAGGGACAGGCCCCGGGAGGTCCCAGCATTTT. It codes for CASSLGTGPGRSQHF.

This chain uses TRBV11-3 with TRBJ2-1, with 11 bases fitting TRBD2. There are 16 residues in the CDR3. V gave up 5 bases and J gave up 2 bases; unmatched junction bases: 5. Germline V gene data show CDR1 as SGHNT and CDR2 as YENEEA. CDR3 in DNA: TGTGCCAGCAGCCCTGTAGCGGGAGGGACCTACAATGAGCAGTTCTTC. It is translated as CASSPVAGGTYNEQFF.

Only one count was recorded for this clonotype. The V call is TRBV20-1, the J call TRBJ2-3; D may correspond to TRBD1 or TRBD2 (6 bases each). The CDR3 loop spans 13 amino acids. Trimming cost V 8 bases and J 4 bases, with 16 bases left between them. Germline V gene sequence: CDR1 DFQATT, CDR2 SNEGSKA (reference sequence). CDR3 region: CSSPRRGADTQYF. The CDR3, as DNA: TGCAGTTCCCCTAGAAGGGGGGCAGATACGCAGTATTTT.

This chain connects TRBV29-1 to TRBJ2-3, with 8 bases matching TRBD2. Germline V lookup: CDR1 SQVTM, CDR2 ANQGSEA. V gave up 4 bases and J gave up 3 bases; unmatched junction bases: 9. CDR3 length equals 15 residues. The CDR3 region is CSVAVAGSLTDTQYF. CDR3 sequence (DNA): TGCAGCGTTGCGGTAGCGGGATCTCTAACAGATACGCAGTATTTT.

The chain combines TRBV10-3 with TRBJ2-7, with D uncertain. This CDR3 is built from 13 residues. The V end lost 10 bases, the J end lost 2 bases, and 15 bases lay between the germline ends. Germline V CDR1 and CDR2: ENHRY, SYGVKD. Here the CDR3 reads CATTAERTYEQYF. DNA of the CDR3: TGTGCCACTACGGCGGAACGAACCTACGAGCAGTACTTC.

The chain links TRBV5-1 to TRBJ2-1, with 8 bases identical to TRBD2. The CDR3 consists of 15 residues. Trimming at V came to 4 bases and at J to 5 bases, leaving 8 bases not matched to a gene. CDR1 SGHRS and CDR2 YFSETQ come from the germline V gene. For the CDR3, the DNA is TGCGCCAGCAGCCCGGGACTAGGAAGTAACAATGAGCAGTTCTTC. This gives the protein CASSPGLGSNNEQFF.

The gene calls are TRBV10-3 and TRBJ2-2; unclear D gene. The CDR3 runs 14 residues. Deletions cut 6 bases from V and 0 bases from J, with 8 bases between. CDR1 and CDR2 from the germline V gene are ENHRY and SYGVKD. This CDR3 is CAISGQANTGELFF. In DNA form, the CDR3 reads TGTGCCATCAGCGGCCAGGCGAACACCGGGGAGCTGTTTTTT.

The chain uses TRBV7-3 and TRBJ1-2; perhaps TRBD1 as D (5 bases). Trimming removed 4 bases at V and 7 bases at J, with 16 bases between. Germline CDR1 reads SGHTA; CDR2 reads FQGTGA. CDR3 length: 14 residues. CDR3 coding DNA: TGTGCCAGCAGCTCGGGACCGACGGCTATTGGCTACACCTTC. Amino acid sequence: CASSSGPTAIGYTF.

This sequence joins TRBV7-2 and TRBJ1-1; 10 nucleotides agree with TRBD1. Trimming cost V 3 bases and J 3 bases; bases outside gene matches: 4. This CDR3 contains 15 residues. Germline values: CDR1 SGHTA, CDR2 FQGNSA. CDR3 loop: CASSFGGTGDTEAFF. DNA for the CDR3: TGTGCCAGCAGCTTTGGCGGGACAGGGGACACTGAAGCTTTCTTT.

V is TRBV7-3 and J is TRBJ2-1; D tentatively fits TRBD1 or TRBD2 (6 bases each). The CDR3 has 17 amino acids. Trimming cost V 2 bases and J 0 bases, with 14 bases left between them. Germline V gives CDR1 SGHTA, CDR2 FQGTGA. CDR3 sequence (DNA): TGTGCCAGCAGCTTACGGGACACTAGCCACTCCTACAATGAGCAGTTCTTC. Protein product: CASSLRDTSHSYNEQFF.

The sample holds one count of this clonotype. A much larger clone lies one base from this, so it may be a read error. CDR3 residues: CSAPILPDRARSNQPQHF. The CDR3 bases are TGCAGTGCTCCGATCCTTCCGGACAGGGCTCGGAGCAATCAGCCCCAGCATTTT. The V gene is TRBV20-1, the J gene TRBJ1-5; 8 bases match TRBD1. The CDR3 contains 18 residues. Trimming removed 5 bases from V and 1 base from J; junction bases left unmatched: 16. The germline V gene has CDR1 DFQATT and CDR2 SNEGSKA (reference sequence).

The chain recombines TRBV7-6 with TRBJ1-4; D ambiguous. Trimming shortened V by 7 bases and J by 7 bases, and 13 bases separated the two germline ends. The CDR3 sequence is 13 residues long. Germline assignment: CDR1 SGHVS and CDR2 FNYEAQ. The CDR3 spells CASTGTNREKLFF. CDR3 coding DNA: TGTGCCAGCACCGGCACGAATCGTGAAAAACTGTTTTTT.

This clonotype came up once. CDR3 amino acids: CSVPPRVPDNIQYF. CDR3 nucleotide sequence: TGCAGTGTTCCACCCAGGGTACCAGATAACATTCAGTACTTC. The chain carries TRBV20-1 and TRBJ2-4, with a tentative D call TRBD1 (5 bases). Germline CDR1 DFQATT, CDR2 SNEGSKA (reference sequence). This CDR3 spans 14 amino acids. The V and J ends lost 7 bases and 7 bases respectively, with 20 bases between them.

The sample holds one count of this clonotype. Relative to the germline gene, one junction end is altered; a read error may explain this. CDR3 amino acids: CANSFPVEGLEGYYGYTF. Written as DNA, the CDR3 is TGTGCCAACAGCTTCCCTGTAGAGGGCTTGGAGGGCTACTATGGCTACACCTTC. The rearrangement uses TRBV7-9 and TRBJ1-2; no clear D. Germline V gene data show CDR1 as SEHNR and CDR2 as FQNEAQ (reference sequence). This CDR3 has 18 amino acids.

The chain couples TRBV7-3 to TRBJ2-5; tentatively, D is TRBD2 (6 bases). Per the germline V gene, CDR1 is SGHTA and CDR2 is FQGTGA. Deletions cut 5 bases from V and 7 bases from J, with 14 bases between. The CDR3 contains 13 residues. DNA for the CDR3: TGTGCCAGCAGCCTAGCGTTCAAAGCGACCCAGTACTTC. Translating it yields CASSLAFKATQYF.

The rearrangement joins TRBV28 to TRBJ2-1; 8 nucleotides match TRBD2. V shed 5 bases, J shed 5 bases, and the junction held 11 bases outside the gene matches. Germline CDR1 is MDHEN and CDR2 is SYDVKM. The CDR3 is 16 amino acids. DNA for the CDR3: TGTGCCAGCAGTCTAAACCCGGGACTAGTTAACAATGAGCAGTTCTTC. It encodes CASSLNPGLVNNEQFF.

This clonotype was detected only a few times. The CDR3 DNA sequence: TGTGCCTGCCGGGACGGCGGATATAATTCACCCCTCCACTTT. This codes for CACRDGGYNSPLHF. The chain employs TRBV25-1 and TRBJ1-6, with D possibly matching TRBD1 (5 bases). Trimming cost V 11 bases and J 4 bases, with 15 bases left between them. The CDR3 is 14 amino acids. Germline V gene sequence: CDR1 MGHDK, CDR2 SYGVNS.

This clonotype was detected many times. The V and J genes are TRBV7-2 and TRBJ2-1, with unresolved D. The CDR3 sequence is 13 residues long. Germline assignment: CDR1 SGHTA and CDR2 FQGNSA. V shed 2 bases and J shed 8 bases, with 10 bases lying between them. CDR3 sequence: CASSLLRTHEQFF. The CDR3 DNA reads TGTGCCAGCAGCTTATTAAGAACCCATGAGCAGTTCTTC. Supplemented by reference TRBV7-2 and TRBJ2-1, the full variable domain reads GAGVSQSPSNKVTEKGKDVELRCDPISGHTALYWYRQSLGQGLEFLIYFQGNSAPDKSGLPSDRFSAERTGGSVSTLTIQRTQQEDSAVYLCASSLLRTHEQFFGPGTRLTVL.

This clonotype was counted a few times. The rearrangement links TRBV5-1 to TRBJ1-1; 7 bases are a match to TRBD1. J lost 4 bases, V lost 4 bases, and 13 bases had no gene match. Germline CDR1 is SGHRS and CDR2 is YFSETQ. There are 16 residues in the CDR3. The DNA of the CDR3 is TGCGCCAGCAGCCAGACAGGGCGAGGACGGACCACTGAAGCTTTCTTT. This sequence encodes CASSQTGRGRTTEAFF.

This clonotype was seen at least ten times. The chain combines TRBV13 with TRBJ2-3; 11 nucleotides match TRBD2. Germline-derived CDR1 and CDR2 are PRHDT and FYEKMQ (reference sequence). The ends lost 1 base at V and 4 bases at J; junction bases unmatched: 7. This CDR3 is 17 amino acids long. The CDR3 reads CASSLEKLAGGADTQYF. In DNA, the CDR3 is TGTGCCAGCAGCTTAGAAAAGCTAGCGGGAGGTGCAGATACGCAGTATTTT.

This rearrangement joins TRBV7-3 to TRBJ2-7; D unresolved. The CDR3 runs 11 residues. V lost 4 bases and J 9 bases, leaving 10 bases between the germline ends. Germline CDR1 is SGHTA and CDR2 is FQGTGA. CDR3 loop: CASSSGPGQYF. CDR3 coding DNA: TGTGCCAGCAGCTCCGGGCCGGGGCAGTACTTC.

The rearrangement joins TRBV27 to TRBJ2-1, with TRBD2 as a possible D gene (6 bases). V was trimmed by 8 bases and J by 9 bases, leaving 23 bases between them. This CDR3 is built from 15 residues. Germline CDR1 is MNHEY and CDR2 is SMNVEV (reference sequence). CDR3 sequence (DNA): TGTGCCAGCCGAGGAGTCGGGAGAGTCGCCTTTGAGCAGTTCTTC. Translation gives CASRGVGRVAFEQFF.

V and J are TRBV29-1 and TRBJ2-7, with D possibly being TRBD2 (5 bases). V dropped 4 bases and J dropped 4 bases, with 11 bases sitting between them. The CDR3 covers 12 residues. CDR1 and CDR2 from the germline V gene are SQVTM and ANQGSEA. CDR3 DNA: TGCAGCGTTGCGGCGGGCCGGTACGAGCAGTACTTC. It is translated as CSVAAGRYEQYF.

This chain links TRBV9 with TRBJ2-5; no clear D gene. The germline gives CDR1 SGDLS, CDR2 YYNGEE. V was shortened by 0 bases and J by 10 bases, with 13 bases between the two germline ends. This CDR3 contains 13 residues. The CDR3 nucleotides are TGTGCCAGCAGCGTAGGTCCTCAAGAGGTCCAGTACTTC. Amino acids: CASSVGPQEVQYF.

The V gene is TRBV28, the J gene TRBJ1-2; perhaps TRBD1 as D (6 bases). The CDR3 totals 17 residues. Germline V gene lookup returns CDR1 MDHEN and CDR2 SYDVKM. Trimming took 0 bases from V and 7 from J, leaving 21 bases between them. Here the CDR3 reads CASSLWRQVGGTPGYTF. In DNA form, the CDR3 reads TGTGCCAGCAGTTTATGGAGACAGGTTGGGGGGACTCCTGGCTACACCTTC.

The chain is built from TRBV3-1 and TRBJ2-1; D possibly matches TRBD1 or TRBD2 (5 bases each). The ends were cut back, 3 bases at V and 8 bases at J, with 11 bases in the middle. Germline-derived CDR1 and CDR2 are LGHDT and YNNKEL (reference sequence). This CDR3 is built from 13 residues. The CDR3 DNA is TGTGCCAGCAGCCAGAGGGGTAGCGATGAGCAGTTCTTC. Its translation: CASSQRGSDEQFF.

The gene calls are TRBV10-2 and TRBJ2-1; 14 nucleotides agree with TRBD2. The length of the CDR3 is 14 residues. Germline trimming cut 7 bases from V and 8 bases from J; bases unmatched to any gene: 4. Germline CDR1 is WSHSY and CDR2 is SAAADI. As DNA, the CDR3 is TGCGCCAGCATGGGACTAGCGGGAGATGATGAGCAGTTCTTC. This sequence encodes CASMGLAGDDEQFF.